This is a list of T cell receptor beta chains from one sample in a study of blood T cells in healthy people across ages. In TCRdb, the 5' RACE reads were re-called with MiXCR into one record per CDR3 protein. The sample contains about a million distinct CDR3 sequences, about two fifths of which appear only once. Source material: blood. These receptors originate from a young man in good health. Each CDR3 is given with its conserved first and last residue. The order of the fields is J gene, D gene, clone size, V gene, CDR3 protein, CDR3 DNA. D genes are given only for firm matches. Clone size appears in some rows only: once, few, many, or a class for an expanded clone.

j_call: TRBJ1-2; d_call: -; clone_size: few; v_call: TRBV9; cdr3_aa: CASRGPYGYTF; cdr3_nt: TGTGCCAGTAGAGGCCCATATGGCTACACCTTC
j_call: TRBJ2-3; d_call: TRBD2; clone_size: -; v_call: TRBV9; cdr3_aa: CASSVGASGGNTDTQYF; cdr3_nt: TGTGCCAGCAGCGTAGGCGCTAGCGGGGGGAACACAGATACGCAGTATTTT
j_call: TRBJ2-1; d_call: -; clone_size: few; v_call: TRBV7-2; cdr3_aa: CASSRRGDRYNEQFF; cdr3_nt: TGTGCCAGCAGCCGTCGAGGGGATAGGTACAATGAGCAGTTCTTC
j_call: TRBJ1-2; d_call: -; clone_size: -; v_call: TRBV4-3; cdr3_aa: CASSQQRTDNYGYTF; cdr3_nt: TGCGCCAGCAGCCAACAAAGGACAGATAACTATGGCTACACCTTC
j_call: TRBJ2-2; d_call: -; clone_size: -; v_call: TRBV7-2; cdr3_aa: CASSSAEGTGELFF; cdr3_nt: TGTGCCAGCAGCTCGGCAGAGGGCACCGGGGAGCTGTTTTTT
j_call: TRBJ1-1; d_call: TRBD1; clone_size: -; v_call: TRBV6-6; cdr3_aa: CASTGQGRTEAFF; cdr3_nt: TGTGCCAGCACCGGACAGGGTCGGACTGAAGCTTTCTTT
j_call: TRBJ2-3; d_call: -; clone_size: -; v_call: TRBV5-1; cdr3_aa: CASSLNTDTLYF; cdr3_nt: TGCGCCAGCAGCTTGAACACAGATACGCTGTATTTT
j_call: TRBJ1-2; d_call: -; clone_size: -; v_call: TRBV9; cdr3_aa: CASSPGPPDRYTF; cdr3_nt: TGTGCCAGCAGCCCAGGTCCCCCCGATCGCTACACCTTC
j_call: TRBJ2-1; d_call: TRBD2; clone_size: many; v_call: TRBV7-8; cdr3_aa: CASSSSSGGFWNEQFF; cdr3_nt: TGTGCCAGCAGCTCGTCTAGCGGGGGGTTCTGGAATGAGCAGTTCTTC
j_call: TRBJ1-2; d_call: -; clone_size: many; v_call: TRBV12-3/TRBV12-4; cdr3_aa: CASSFEGDYGYTF; cdr3_nt: TGTGCCAGCAGTTTCGAGGGTGACTATGGCTACACCTTC
j_call: TRBJ2-2; d_call: TRBD1; clone_size: -; v_call: TRBV6-5; cdr3_aa: CAGSYTGGTGELFF; cdr3_nt: TGTGCCGGCAGTTACACAGGGGGTACCGGGGAGCTGTTTTTT
j_call: TRBJ2-7; d_call: -; clone_size: few; v_call: TRBV20-1; cdr3_aa: CSARVGQDSSYEQYF; cdr3_nt: TGCAGTGCTAGAGTGGGGCAGGATAGCTCCTACGAGCAGTACTTC
j_call: TRBJ1-2; d_call: TRBD1; clone_size: once; v_call: TRBV7-2; cdr3_aa: CASSLGNGQGQDYGYTF; cdr3_nt: TGTGCCAGCAGCTTAGGGAACGGACAGGGGCAAGACTATGGCTACACCTTC
j_call: TRBJ1-1; d_call: -; clone_size: -; v_call: TRBV24-1; cdr3_aa: CATSDGPEAFF; cdr3_nt: TGTGCCACCAGTGATGGCCCTGAAGCTTTCTTT
j_call: TRBJ1-1; d_call: TRBD1; clone_size: -; v_call: TRBV20-1; cdr3_aa: CSARQTGARAFF; cdr3_nt: TGCAGTGCTAGACAGACAGGGGCTCGGGCTTTCTTT
j_call: TRBJ1-6; d_call: -; clone_size: -; v_call: TRBV20-1; cdr3_aa: CSARIGTAENSPLHF; cdr3_nt: TGCAGTGCTAGAATTGGGACCGCTGAAAATTCACCCCTCCACTTT
j_call: TRBJ2-1; d_call: -; clone_size: once; v_call: TRBV10-3; cdr3_aa: CAIRDRTLYNEQFF; cdr3_nt: TGTGCCATCAGAGACAGGACCCTCTACAATGAGCAGTTCTTC